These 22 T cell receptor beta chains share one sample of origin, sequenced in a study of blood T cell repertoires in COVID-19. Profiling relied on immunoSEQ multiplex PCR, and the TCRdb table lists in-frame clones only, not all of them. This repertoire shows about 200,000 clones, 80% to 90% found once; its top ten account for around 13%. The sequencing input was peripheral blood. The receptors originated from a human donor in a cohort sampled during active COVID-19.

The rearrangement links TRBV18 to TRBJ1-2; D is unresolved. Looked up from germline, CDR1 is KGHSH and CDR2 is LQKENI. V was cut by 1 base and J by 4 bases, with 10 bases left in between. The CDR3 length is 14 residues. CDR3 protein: CASSPLEGSYGYTF. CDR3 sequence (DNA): TGTGCCAGCTCACCACTAGAGGGATCCTATGGCTACACCTTC.

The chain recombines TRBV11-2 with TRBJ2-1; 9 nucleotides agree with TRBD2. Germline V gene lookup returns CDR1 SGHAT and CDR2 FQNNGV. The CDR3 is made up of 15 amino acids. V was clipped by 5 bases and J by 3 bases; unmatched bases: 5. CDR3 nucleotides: TGTGCCAGCAGCGTCGGGACTAGCAGCTACAATGAGCAGTTCTTC. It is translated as CASSVGTSSYNEQFF.

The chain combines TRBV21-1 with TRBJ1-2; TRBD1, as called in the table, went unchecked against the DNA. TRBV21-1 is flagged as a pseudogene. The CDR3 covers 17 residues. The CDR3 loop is CASSKNLQGESVYGYTF. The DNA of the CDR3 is TGTGCCAGCAGCAAAAATCTCCAGGGGGAGTCGGTTTATGGCTACACCTTC.

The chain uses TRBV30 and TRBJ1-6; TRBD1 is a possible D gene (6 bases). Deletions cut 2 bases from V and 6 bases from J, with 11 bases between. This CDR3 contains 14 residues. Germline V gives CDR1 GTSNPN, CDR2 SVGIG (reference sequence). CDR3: CAWSRGRGNSPLHF. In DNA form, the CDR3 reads TGTGCCTGGAGTCGAGGCAGGGGTAATTCACCCCTCCACTTT.

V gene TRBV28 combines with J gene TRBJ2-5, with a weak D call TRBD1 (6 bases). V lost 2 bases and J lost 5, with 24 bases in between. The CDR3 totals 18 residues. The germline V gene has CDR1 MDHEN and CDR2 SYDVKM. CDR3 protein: CASSLNFVVPGDAETQYF. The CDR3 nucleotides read TGTGCCAGCAGTTTAAACTTTGTGGTCCCAGGGGACGCGGAGACCCAGTACTTC.

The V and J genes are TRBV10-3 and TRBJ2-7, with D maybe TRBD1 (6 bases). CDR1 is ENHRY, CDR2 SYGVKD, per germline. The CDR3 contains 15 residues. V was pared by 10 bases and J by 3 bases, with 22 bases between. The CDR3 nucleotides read TGTGCCACAACGATGAAGACAGGTTTCGACTACGAGCAGTACTTC. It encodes CATTMKTGFDYEQYF.

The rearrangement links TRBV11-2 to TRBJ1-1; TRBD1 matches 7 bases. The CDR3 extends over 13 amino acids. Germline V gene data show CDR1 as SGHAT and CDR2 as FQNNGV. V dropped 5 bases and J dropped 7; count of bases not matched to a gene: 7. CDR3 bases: TGTGCCAGCAGCCCACAGGGGTTTGGTGAAGCTTTCTTT. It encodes CASSPQGFGEAFF.

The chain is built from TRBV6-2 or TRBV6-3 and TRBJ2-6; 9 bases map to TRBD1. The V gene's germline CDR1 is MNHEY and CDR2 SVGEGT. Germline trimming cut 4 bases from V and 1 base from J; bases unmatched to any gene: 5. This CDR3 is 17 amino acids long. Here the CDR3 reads CASSWDRELSGANVLTF. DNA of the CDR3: TGTGCCAGCAGTTGGGACAGGGAATTGTCTGGGGCCAACGTCCTGACTTTC.

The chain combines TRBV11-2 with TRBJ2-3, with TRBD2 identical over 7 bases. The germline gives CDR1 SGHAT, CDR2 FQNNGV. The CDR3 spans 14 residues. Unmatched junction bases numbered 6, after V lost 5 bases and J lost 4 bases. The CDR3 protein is CASSQAGTADTQYF. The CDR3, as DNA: TGTGCCAGCAGCCAAGCGGGAACTGCAGATACGCAGTATTTT.

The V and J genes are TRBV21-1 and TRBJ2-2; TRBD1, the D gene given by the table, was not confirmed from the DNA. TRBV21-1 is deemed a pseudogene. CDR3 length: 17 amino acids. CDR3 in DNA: TGTGCCAGCAGCAAAGTTAGGAAACGGGACACCACCGGGGAGCTGTTTTTT. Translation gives CASSKVRKRDTTGELFF.

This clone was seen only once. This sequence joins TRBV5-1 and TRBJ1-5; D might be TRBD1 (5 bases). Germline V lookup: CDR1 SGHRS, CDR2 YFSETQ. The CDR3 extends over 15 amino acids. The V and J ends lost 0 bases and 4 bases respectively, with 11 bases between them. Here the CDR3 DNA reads TGCGCCAGCAGCTTGGAAGGCAGGGTGAATCAGCCCCAGCATTTT. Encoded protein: CASSLEGRVNQPQHF.

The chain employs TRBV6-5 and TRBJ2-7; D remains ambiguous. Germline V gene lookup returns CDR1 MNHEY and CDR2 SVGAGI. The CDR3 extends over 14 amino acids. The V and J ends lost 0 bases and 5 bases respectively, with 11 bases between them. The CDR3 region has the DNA TGTGCCAGCAGTTACTCTTCTAGAACCCACGAGCAGTACTTC. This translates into CASSYSSRTHEQYF.

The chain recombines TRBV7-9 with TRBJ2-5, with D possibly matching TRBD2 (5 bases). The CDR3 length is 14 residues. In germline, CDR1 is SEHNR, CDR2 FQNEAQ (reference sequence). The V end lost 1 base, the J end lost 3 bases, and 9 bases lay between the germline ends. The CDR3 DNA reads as TGTGCCAGCAGCTTAGAAACTAGGAAAGAGACCCAGTACTTC. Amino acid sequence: CASSLETRKETQYF.

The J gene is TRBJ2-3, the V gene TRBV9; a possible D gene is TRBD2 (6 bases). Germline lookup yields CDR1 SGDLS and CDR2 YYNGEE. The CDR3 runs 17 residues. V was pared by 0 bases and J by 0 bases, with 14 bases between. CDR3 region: CASSVAGSGRSTDTQYF. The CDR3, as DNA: TGTGCCAGCAGCGTAGCAGGTAGCGGACGAAGCACAGATACGCAGTATTTT.

The DNA of the CDR3 is TGTGCCAGCAGCCACAGTGCCGGGGACTCCCTGTATTTT. Protein sequence: CASSHSAGDSLYF. The chain recombines TRBV3-1 (or the pseudogene TRBV3-2) with TRBJ2-3, with D tentatively TRBD2 (6 bases). The germline V gene has CDR1 LGHDT and CDR2 YNNKEL (reference sequence). This CDR3 has 13 amino acids. Trimming took off 3 bases at V and 14 bases at J, with 18 bases between the two ends.

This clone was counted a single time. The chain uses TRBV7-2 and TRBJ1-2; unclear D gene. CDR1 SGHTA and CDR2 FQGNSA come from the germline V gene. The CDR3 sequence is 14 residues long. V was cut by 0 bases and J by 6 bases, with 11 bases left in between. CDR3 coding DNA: TGTGCCAGCAGCTTAGCGCACGGGCGGGATGGCTACACCTTC. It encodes CASSLAHGRDGYTF.

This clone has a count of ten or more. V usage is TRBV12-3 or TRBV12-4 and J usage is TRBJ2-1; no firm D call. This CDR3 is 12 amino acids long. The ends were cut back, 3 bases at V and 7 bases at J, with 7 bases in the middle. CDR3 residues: CASSFELNEQFF. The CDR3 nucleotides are TGTGCCAGCAGTTTCGAGTTAAATGAGCAGTTCTTC.

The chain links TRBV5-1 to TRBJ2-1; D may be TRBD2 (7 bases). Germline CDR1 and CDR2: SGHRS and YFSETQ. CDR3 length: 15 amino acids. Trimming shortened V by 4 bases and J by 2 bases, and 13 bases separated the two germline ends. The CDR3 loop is CASSPSGTTYNEQFF. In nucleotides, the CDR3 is TGCGCCAGCAGCCCAAGCGGGACAACCTACAATGAGCAGTTCTTC.

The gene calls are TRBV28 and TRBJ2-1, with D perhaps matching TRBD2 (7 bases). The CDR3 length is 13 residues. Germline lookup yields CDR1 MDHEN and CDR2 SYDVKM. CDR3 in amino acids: CAEGGAGSNEQFF. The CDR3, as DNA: TGTGCTGAGGGGGGGGCGGGAAGCAATGAGCAGTTCTTC.

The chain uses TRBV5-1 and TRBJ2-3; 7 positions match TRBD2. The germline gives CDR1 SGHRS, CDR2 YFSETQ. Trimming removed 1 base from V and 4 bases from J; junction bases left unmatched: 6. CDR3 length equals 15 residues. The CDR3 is CASSLRAGRADTQYF. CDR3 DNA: TGCGCCAGCAGCTTGAGGGCAGGGAGGGCAGATACGCAGTATTTT.

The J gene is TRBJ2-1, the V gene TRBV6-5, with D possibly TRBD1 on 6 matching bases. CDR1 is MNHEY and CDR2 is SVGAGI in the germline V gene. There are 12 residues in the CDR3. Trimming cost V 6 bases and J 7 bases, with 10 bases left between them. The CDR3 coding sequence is TGTGCCAGCAGCCCCACAGGGAATGAGCAGTTCTTC. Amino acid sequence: CASSPTGNEQFF.

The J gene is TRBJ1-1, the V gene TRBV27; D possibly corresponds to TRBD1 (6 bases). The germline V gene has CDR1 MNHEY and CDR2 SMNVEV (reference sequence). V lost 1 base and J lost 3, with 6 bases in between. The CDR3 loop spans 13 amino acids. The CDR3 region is CASSLYRDTEAFF. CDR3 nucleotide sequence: TGTGCCAGCAGTTTATACAGGGACACTGAAGCTTTCTTT.